These 5 T cell receptor beta chains share one sample of origin, sequenced in a study of blood T cell repertoires in COVID-19. TCRdb keeps only in-frame clones here, not all; method: immunoSEQ multiplex PCR. In the table there are under 200,000 clones, 84% of which are singletons. Sequencing was performed on peripheral blood. The receptor set was obtained from a human donor with acute or convalescent COVID-19. The donor label of this sample is uncertain.

J is TRBJ2-3 and V is TRBV7-3, with no clear D. Germline CDR1 and CDR2: SGHTA and FQGTGA. V dropped 6 bases and J dropped 0 bases, with 13 bases sitting between them. The CDR3 contains 15 residues. CDR3 residues: CASSLAYSSTDTQYF. CDR3 bases: TGTGCCAGCAGTTTAGCTTACTCTAGCACAGATACGCAGTATTTT.

This clone has just one count. The chain carries TRBV3-1 (or the pseudogene TRBV3-2) and TRBJ2-1; 8 bases line up with TRBD1. The V and J ends lost 0 bases and 6 bases, in that order; junction bases with no gene match: 4. The CDR3 length is 15 residues. Germline V lookup: CDR1 LGHDT, CDR2 YNNKEL (reference sequence). Written as DNA, the CDR3 is TGTGCCAGCAGCCAAGATTATACAGGGGGCAATGAGCAGTTCTTC. Translating gives CASSQDYTGGNEQFF.

This CDR3 is CASSLGGQAKQYF. CDR3 coding DNA: TGTGCCAGCAGCTTAGGGGGACAGGCGAAGCAGTACTTC. This rearrangement joins TRBV7-8 to TRBJ2-7; 8 bases are a match to TRBD1. Germline V CDR1 and CDR2: SGHVS, FQNEAQ. The CDR3 sequence is 13 residues long. The J segment lost 8 bases and the V segment lost 1 base, leaving 4 bases of the junction unmatched.

The chain employs TRBV19 and TRBJ2-2; tentative D call: TRBD1 (6 bases). V was pared by 3 bases and J by 6 bases, with 8 bases between. CDR1 LNHDA and CDR2 SQIVND come from the germline V gene (reference sequence). The CDR3 extends over 13 amino acids. The CDR3 nucleotides read TGTGCCAGTAGTATTTCAGGGGCCGGGGAGCTGTTTTTT. Translating gives CASSISGAGELFF.

This chain joins TRBV11-2 and TRBJ2-5; the match to TRBD1 covers 7 bases. The CDR3 is made up of 15 amino acids. After removal of 1 base from V and 2 bases from J, the junction contained 4 bases not matched to a gene. From germline, CDR1 is SGHAT and CDR2 FQNNGV. The CDR3 sequence is CASSLGTGSQETQYF. In nucleotides, the CDR3 is TGTGCCAGCAGCTTAGGGACAGGATCACAAGAGACCCAGTACTTC.